The 23 T cell receptor beta chains below all came from one sample that was sequenced in a study of response to subunit inactivated influenza vaccine. TCRdb processed the RT-PCR reads anew with MiXCR; each CDR3 protein has one entry. The sample contains around 520,000 distinct CDR3 sequences, 12% of which appear only once. The sample was PBMCs from blood, taken on the day of vaccination. These receptors came from a man aged 50-60 years who received an inactivated influenza vaccine.

The chain couples TRBV6-2 or TRBV6-3 to TRBJ1-5, with D possibly TRBD1 on 5 matching bases. V was pared by 7 bases and J by 9 bases, with 16 bases between. Germline V gives CDR1 MNHEY, CDR2 SVGEGT. The CDR3 sequence is 13 residues long. The CDR3 region is CASNDRVFSPQHF. In DNA form, the CDR3 reads TGTGCCAGCAACGACAGAGTGTTTTCGCCCCAGCATTTT.

There are a few counts of this clonotype. The chain is built from TRBV2 and TRBJ2-7, with D perhaps being TRBD1 or TRBD2 (5 bases each). Germline CDR1 and CDR2: SNHLY and FYNNEI. Trimming took 7 bases from V and 2 from J, leaving 12 bases between them. The CDR3 runs 13 residues. Written as DNA, the CDR3 is TGTGCCAGCACCCGGGACGGCACCTACGAGCAGTACTTC. Translation: CASTRDGTYEQYF.

This clonotype was picked up one time. V and J are TRBV15 and TRBJ2-3, with 8 nucleotides matching TRBD2. Losses at the gene ends were 0 bases for V and 4 bases for J; bases not matched to a gene: 9. The CDR3 is 17 amino acids. In germline, CDR1 is LNHNV, CDR2 YYDKDF (reference sequence). CDR3 bases: TGTGCCACCAGCAGAGATTACGTAGCGGGGAGCTCAGATACGCAGTATTTT. This encodes CATSRDYVAGSSDTQYF.

This clonotype was counted a few times. The V gene is TRBV15, the J gene TRBJ1-1; D is undetermined. The CDR3 contains 16 residues. In germline, CDR1 is LNHNV, CDR2 YYDKDF (reference sequence). Trimming pared 1 base from V and 1 base from J, leaving 13 bases between. The CDR3: CATSRVIQRRNTEAFF. The CDR3 DNA follows: TGTGCCACCAGCAGAGTGATACAGAGGAGGAACACTGAAGCTTTCTTT. Full variable domain (outside the CDR3, taken from reference TRBV15 and TRBJ1-1): DAMVIQNPRYQVTQFGKPVTLSCSQTLNHNVMYWYQQKSSQAPKLLFHYYDKDFNNEADTPDNFQSRRPNTSFCFLDIRSPGLGDTAMYLCATSRVIQRRNTEAFFGQGTRLTVV.

In nucleotides, the CDR3 is TGTGCCAGCAGCGACCTGCCAGGGCGGTACGAGCAGTACTTC. This codes for CASSDLPGRYEQYF. This chain uses TRBV7-2 with TRBJ2-7, with D possibly TRBD1 on 5 matching bases. The CDR3 runs to 14 residues. CDR1 and CDR2 (germline): SGHTA, FQGNSA. The V and J ends lost 5 bases and 4 bases respectively, with 15 bases between them. Based on the CDR3 plus reference TRBV7-2 and TRBJ2-7, the full variable domain is GAGVSQSPSNKVTEKGKDVELRCDPISGHTALYWYRQSLGQGLEFLIYFQGNSAPDKSGLPSDRFSAERTGGSVSTLTIQRTQQEDSAVYLCASSDLPGRYEQYFGPGTRLTVT.

This clonotype came up many times. This chain connects TRBV29-1 to TRBJ2-2, with D unresolved. V lost 5 bases to trimming and J lost 4 bases, with 5 bases between them. This CDR3 has 11 residues. The germline V gene has CDR1 SQVTM and CDR2 ANQGSEA. CDR3 protein: CSVRRTGELFF. As DNA, the CDR3 is TGCAGCGTTCGGCGCACCGGGGAGCTGTTTTTT.

This clonotype was seen a handful of times. The chain links TRBV3-1 to TRBJ2-1; TRBD2 aligns across 7 bases. Per germline, CDR1 LGHDT and CDR2 YNNKEL (reference sequence). V shed 1 base, J shed 0 bases, and the junction held 3 bases outside the gene matches. CDR3 length: 16 amino acids. CDR3 protein: CASSQAGTISYNEQFF. The CDR3 DNA sequence: TGTGCCAGCAGCCAAGCCGGGACTATCTCCTACAATGAGCAGTTCTTC.

The rearrangement joins TRBV6-2 or TRBV6-3 to TRBJ2-2; 8 positions match TRBD2. Germline assignment: CDR1 MNHEY and CDR2 SVGEGT. Trimming cost V 6 bases and J 3 bases; bases outside gene matches: 18. This CDR3 contains 19 residues. The CDR3 region has the DNA TGTGCCAGCAGCCCTACTGAACTACAGCGGGGGCCGTACACCGGGGAGCTGTTTTTT. Its protein product is CASSPTELQRGPYTGELFF.

The chain joins TRBV5-1 to TRBJ2-4; unclear D gene. Deletions cut 0 bases from V and 0 bases from J, with 4 bases between. The CDR3 consists of 14 residues. The germline CDR1 and CDR2 sequences are SGHRS and YFSETQ. The CDR3 here is CASSLGEAKNIQYF. CDR3 nucleotide sequence: TGCGCCAGCAGCTTGGGGGAAGCCAAAAACATTCAGTACTTC.

The CDR3 region has the DNA TGTGCCAGCAGTTTGTTCAGGAATAATGAAAAACTGTTTTTT. It translates to CASSLFRNNEKLFF. This chain connects TRBV12-3 or TRBV12-4 to TRBJ1-4, with D uncertain. Trimming took 3 bases from V and 4 from J, leaving 9 bases between them. The CDR3 is 14 amino acids.

This chain joins TRBV12-3 or TRBV12-4 and TRBJ2-4, with unresolved D. The CDR3 loop spans 12 amino acids. With 1 base removed from V and 5 bases from J, the gap between germline ends came to 3 bases. CDR3 loop: CASSLDENIQYF. In DNA, the CDR3 is TGTGCCAGCAGTTTAGACGAAAACATTCAGTACTTC.

This clonotype was detected a few times. The chain uses TRBV29-1 and TRBJ2-5; 8 bases align to TRBD2. Trimming took 6 bases from V and 5 from J; bases not matched to a gene: 11. Germline V CDR1 and CDR2: SQVTM, ANQGSEA. The CDR3 covers 14 residues. The CDR3 loop is CSVGGGSGQETQYF. CDR3 bases: TGCAGCGTCGGGGGGGGGTCGGGGCAGGAGACCCAGTACTTC.

The gene calls are TRBV6-5 and TRBJ2-2, with D tentatively TRBD1 (5 bases). Germline V gene data show CDR1 as MNHEY and CDR2 as SVGAGI. This CDR3 contains 18 residues. V was pared by 0 bases and J by 5 bases, with 19 bases between. The CDR3 DNA is TGTGCCAGCAGTTACTCGATTAGGCCAGCTAGACAGACCGGGGAGCTGTTTTTT. It yields the protein CASSYSIRPARQTGELFF.

The J gene is TRBJ2-6, the V gene TRBV27, with TRBD2 matching over 9 bases. The CDR3 extends over 17 amino acids. The J segment lost 0 bases and the V segment lost 8 bases, leaving 8 bases of the junction unmatched. Germline assignment: CDR1 MNHEY and CDR2 SMNVEV (reference sequence). This CDR3 is CASGIRGRVSGANVLTF. The CDR3 nucleotides read TGTGCCAGCGGGATTCGCGGGAGGGTCTCTGGGGCCAACGTCCTGACTTTC.

The chain recombines TRBV29-1 with TRBJ2-4, with D tentatively TRBD1 or TRBD2 (5 bases each). The germline V and J ends were trimmed by 3 bases and 0 bases, with 6 bases remaining between them. Germline CDR1 is SQVTM and CDR2 is ANQGSEA. The CDR3 sequence is 13 residues long. The DNA of the CDR3 is TGCAGCGTTGAGGGGGTAGCCAAAAACATTCAGTACTTC. Protein product: CSVEGVAKNIQYF.

This clonotype was observed many times. V usage is TRBV11-2 and J usage is TRBJ2-7, with 10 bases that match TRBD2. J was trimmed by 0 bases and V by 3 bases; bases with no gene match: 8. Germline V gene lookup returns CDR1 SGHAT and CDR2 FQNNGV. This CDR3 contains 17 residues. CDR3 coding DNA: TGTGCCAGCAGCTTTTTCGGCCTAGCGGGAGTCTCCTACGAGCAGTACTTC. It codes for CASSFFGLAGVSYEQYF.

This chain uses TRBV19 with TRBJ1-1, with 7 positions matching TRBD1. Trimming removed 5 bases from V and 7 bases from J; junction bases left unmatched: 10. Germline V gene sequence: CDR1 LNHDA, CDR2 SQIVND (reference sequence). CDR3 size: 14 residues. CDR3 sequence (DNA): TGTGCCAGTAGTCCCTGGACAGGAGCCTATGAAGCTTTCTTT. Encoded protein: CASSPWTGAYEAFF.

The chain has TRBV9 and TRBJ2-6, with D possibly matching TRBD1 (5 bases). CDR1 SGDLS and CDR2 YYNGEE come from the germline V gene. This CDR3 is built from 18 residues. Trimming took 4 bases from V and 2 from J, leaving 19 bases between them. CDR3 loop: CASSPLRIGVAGANVLTF. The CDR3 DNA reads as TGTGCCAGCAGCCCCCTCAGAATAGGGGTTGCTGGGGCCAACGTCCTGACTTTC.

There are many counts of this clonotype. This chain uses TRBV15 with TRBJ2-5; TRBD2 matches 8 bases. The CDR3 is 17 amino acids. Germline values: CDR1 LNHNV, CDR2 YYDKDF (reference sequence). The J segment lost 4 bases and the V segment lost 2 bases, leaving 12 bases of the junction unmatched. CDR3: CATSRKAGTRVGETQYF. DNA for the CDR3: TGTGCCACCAGCAGAAAAGCCGGGACTAGAGTAGGAGAGACCCAGTACTTC.

The V call is TRBV12-3 or TRBV12-4, the J call TRBJ2-6; TRBD1 agrees at 7 bases. Trimming took 6 bases from V and 4 from J; bases not matched to a gene: 9. The CDR3 covers 16 residues. The DNA of the CDR3 is TGTGCCAGCAGCACGACAGGGTTCCAGGGGGCCAACGTCCTGACTTTC. It specifies CASSTTGFQGANVLTF.

This clonotype was observed a few times. The chain links TRBV29-1 to TRBJ1-1; D gene unclear. Trimming cost V 6 bases and J 2 bases, with 10 bases left between them. The CDR3 runs 12 residues. CDR1 is SQVTM, CDR2 ANQGSEA, per germline. The CDR3 coding sequence is TGCAGCGTCTCACCCACTAACACTGAAGCTTTCTTT. This sequence encodes CSVSPTNTEAFF.

In this sample, this clonotype turned up a few times. This chain connects TRBV30 to TRBJ2-1; 15 nucleotides agree with TRBD2. Germline V gene lookup returns CDR1 GTSNPN and CDR2 SVGIG (reference sequence). CDR3 length: 18 residues. Trimming at V came to 3 bases and at J to 7 bases, leaving 13 bases not matched to a gene. The CDR3 DNA sequence: TGTGCCTGGAGCCTAGTCGCCGGGACTAGCGGGAGGAGGAATGAGCAGTTCTTC. It specifies CAWSLVAGTSGRRNEQFF.

This clonotype was seen a few times. The chain couples TRBV29-1 to TRBJ2-7; TRBD2 agrees at 12 bases. Germline assignment: CDR1 SQVTM and CDR2 ANQGSEA. The V segment lost 6 bases and the J segment 4 bases; nucleotides outside the gene matches: 7. This CDR3 is 14 amino acids long. CDR3 nucleotides: TGCAGCGTCGGCCGGACTAGCGGGAAGTACGAGCAGTACTTC. Protein: CSVGRTSGKYEQYF.